Described below is a single T cell receptor beta chain sequence and its context. Its antigen is currently unknown. TCRdb re-derived calls from the RT-PCR reads in MiXCR, one entry per CDR3 protein. The sample records roughly 170,000 distinct CDR3 sequences, approximately 9.2% being singletons. These data belong to a study of response to subunit inactivated influenza vaccine. Germline CDR1 reads MNHEY; CDR2 reads SVGEGT. J lost 7 bases, V lost 8 bases, and 7 bases had no gene match. This CDR3 has 14 amino acids. Study outcomes and limitations: T cells newly recruited by each seasonal influenza vaccination are few, the authors suggested.

This clonotype was sampled from a man aged 50-60 years who received an inactivated influenza vaccine. The V gene is TRBV6-2 or TRBV6-3, the J gene TRBJ2-1; 11 bases align to TRBD2. The sample was non-naive T cells sorted from PBMCs, taken on the day of vaccination. The CDR3 DNA reads TGTGCCAGCGGGCTAGCGGGAGGAACGAATGAGCAGTTCTTC. As protein: CASGLAGGTNEQFF.